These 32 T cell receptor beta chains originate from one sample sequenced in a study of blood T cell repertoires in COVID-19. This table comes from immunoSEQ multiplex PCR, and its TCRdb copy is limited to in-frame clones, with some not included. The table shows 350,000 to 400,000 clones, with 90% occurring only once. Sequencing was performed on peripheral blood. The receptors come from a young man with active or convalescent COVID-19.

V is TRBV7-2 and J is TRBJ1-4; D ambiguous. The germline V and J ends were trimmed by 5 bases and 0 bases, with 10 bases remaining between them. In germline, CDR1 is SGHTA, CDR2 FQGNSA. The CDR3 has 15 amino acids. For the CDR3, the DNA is TGTGCCAGCAGCCAACTCGGGTCAACTAATGAAAAACTGTTTTTT. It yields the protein CASSQLGSTNEKLFF.

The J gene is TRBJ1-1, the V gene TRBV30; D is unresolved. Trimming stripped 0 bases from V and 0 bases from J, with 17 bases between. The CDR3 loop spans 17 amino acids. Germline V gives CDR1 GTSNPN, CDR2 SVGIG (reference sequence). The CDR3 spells CAWSVHLWRVMNTEAFF. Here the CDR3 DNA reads TGTGCCTGGAGTGTACACCTCTGGAGGGTTATGAACACTGAAGCTTTCTTT. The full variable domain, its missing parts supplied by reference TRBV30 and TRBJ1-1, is SQTIHQWPATLVQPVGSPLSLECTVEGTSNPNLYWYRQAAGRGLQLLFYSVGIGQISSEVPQNLSASRPQDRQFILSSKKLLLSDSGFYLCAWSVHLWRVMNTEAFFGQGTRLTVV.

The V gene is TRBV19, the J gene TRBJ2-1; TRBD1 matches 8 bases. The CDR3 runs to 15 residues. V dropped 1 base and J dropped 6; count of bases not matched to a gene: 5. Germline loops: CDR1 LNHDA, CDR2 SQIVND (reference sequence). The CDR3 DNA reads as TGTGCCAGTAGTATAGCCCCTACAGGGGGCAATGAGCAGTTCTTC. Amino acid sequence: CASSIAPTGGNEQFF. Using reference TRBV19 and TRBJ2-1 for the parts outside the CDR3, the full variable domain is DGGITQSPKYLFRKEGQNVTLSCEQNLNHDAMYWYRQDPGQGLRLIYYSQIVNDFQKGDIAEGYSVSREKKESFPLTVTSAQKNPTAFYLCASSIAPTGGNEQFFGPGTRLTVL.

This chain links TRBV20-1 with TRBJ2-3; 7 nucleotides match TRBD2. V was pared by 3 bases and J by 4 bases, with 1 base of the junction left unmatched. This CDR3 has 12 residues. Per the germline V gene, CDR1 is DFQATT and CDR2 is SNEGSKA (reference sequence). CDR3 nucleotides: TGCAGTGCTAGTCGGGAGGCAGATACGCAGTATTTT. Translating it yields CSASREADTQYF.

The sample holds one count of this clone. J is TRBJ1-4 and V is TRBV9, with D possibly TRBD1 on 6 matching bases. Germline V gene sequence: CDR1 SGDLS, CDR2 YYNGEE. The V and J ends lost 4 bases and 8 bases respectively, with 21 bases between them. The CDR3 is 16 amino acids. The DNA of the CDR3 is TGTGCCAGCAGCCCCTCAGGGGAGGGGTTTAGGGAAAAACTGTTTTTT. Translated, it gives CASSPSGEGFREKLFF.

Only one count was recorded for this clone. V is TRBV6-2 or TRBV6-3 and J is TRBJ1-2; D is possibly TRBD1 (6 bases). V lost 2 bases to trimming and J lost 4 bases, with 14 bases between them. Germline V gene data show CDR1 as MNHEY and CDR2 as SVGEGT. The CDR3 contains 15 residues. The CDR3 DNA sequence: TGTGCCAGCAGTTACCGGCCAGGGGAAGGCTATGGCTACACCTTC. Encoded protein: CASSYRPGEGYGYTF.

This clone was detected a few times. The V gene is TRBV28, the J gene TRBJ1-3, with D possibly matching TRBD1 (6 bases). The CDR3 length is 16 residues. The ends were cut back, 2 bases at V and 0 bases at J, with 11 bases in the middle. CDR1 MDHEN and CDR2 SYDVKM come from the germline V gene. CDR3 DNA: TGTGCCAGCAGTTTACCCGACAGGCACTCTGGAAACACCATATATTTT. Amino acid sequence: CASSLPDRHSGNTIYF.

The CDR3 coding sequence is TGCGCCAGCAGCGCAAACCAGGGCCTTCGGCCCCAGCATTTT. Its translation: CASSANQGLRPQHF. The V gene is TRBV4-1, the J gene TRBJ1-5; tentatively, D is TRBD1 (5 bases). The germline CDR1 and CDR2 sequences are MGHRA and YSYEKL. The CDR3 runs to 14 residues. V lost 5 bases, J lost 9 bases, and 17 bases lay in between.

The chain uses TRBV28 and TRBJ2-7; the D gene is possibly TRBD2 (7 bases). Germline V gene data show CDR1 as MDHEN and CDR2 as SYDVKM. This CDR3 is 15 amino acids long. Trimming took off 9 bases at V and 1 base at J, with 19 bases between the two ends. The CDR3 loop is CASTPSGGASYEQYF. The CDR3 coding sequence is TGTGCCAGTACCCCGAGTGGGGGGGCGTCCTACGAGCAGTACTTC.

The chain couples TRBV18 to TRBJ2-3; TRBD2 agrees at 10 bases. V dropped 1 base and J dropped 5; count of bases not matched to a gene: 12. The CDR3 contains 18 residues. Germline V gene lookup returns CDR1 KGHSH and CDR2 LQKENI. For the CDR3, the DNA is TGTGCCAGCTCACCACTGTCTAGCGGGAGTAGGACGGGAGATACGCAGTATTTT. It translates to CASSPLSSGSRTGDTQYF.

The DNA of the CDR3 is TGTGCCAGCTCACCGCAGGGGTTCCGGGAAAAACTGTTTTTT. It is translated as CASSPQGFREKLFF. This chain uses TRBV18 with TRBJ1-4, with TRBD1 as a possible D gene (6 bases). Trimming removed 3 bases at V and 8 bases at J, with 13 bases between. The CDR3 contains 14 residues. Germline CDR1 reads KGHSH; CDR2 reads LQKENI.

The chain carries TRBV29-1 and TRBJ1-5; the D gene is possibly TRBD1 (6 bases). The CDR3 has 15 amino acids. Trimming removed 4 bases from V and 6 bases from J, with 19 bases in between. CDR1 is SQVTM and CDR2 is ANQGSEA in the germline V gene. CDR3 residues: CSVADQGRLAQPQHF. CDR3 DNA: TGCAGCGTTGCTGACCAGGGGCGCTTGGCTCAGCCCCAGCATTTT.

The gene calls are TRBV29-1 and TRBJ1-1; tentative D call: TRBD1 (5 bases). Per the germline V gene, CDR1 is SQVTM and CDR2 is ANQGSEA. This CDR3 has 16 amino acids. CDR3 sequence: CSALVGAFYGNTEAFF. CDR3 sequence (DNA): TGCAGTGCTCTGGTAGGGGCTTTCTACGGAAACACTGAAGCTTTCTTT.

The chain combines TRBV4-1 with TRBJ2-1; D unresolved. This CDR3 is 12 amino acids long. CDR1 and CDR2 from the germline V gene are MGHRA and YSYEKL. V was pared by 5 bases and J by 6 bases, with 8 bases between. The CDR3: CASSESSNEQFF. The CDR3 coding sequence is TGCGCCAGCAGCGAGTCTAGCAATGAGCAGTTCTTC.

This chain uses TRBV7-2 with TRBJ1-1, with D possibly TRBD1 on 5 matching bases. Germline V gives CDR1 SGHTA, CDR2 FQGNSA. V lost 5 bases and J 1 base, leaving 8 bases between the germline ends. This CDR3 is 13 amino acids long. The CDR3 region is CASSPTGNTEAFF. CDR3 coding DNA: TGTGCCAGCAGCCCTACAGGGAACACTGAAGCTTTCTTT.

This CDR3 reads CAWSVPDRGHLAGNTIYF. CDR3 DNA sequence: TGTGCCTGGAGTGTCCCGGACAGGGGGCATTTGGCTGGAAACACCATATATTTT. The chain couples TRBV30 to TRBJ1-3, with 11 bases that match TRBD1. Losses at the gene ends were 0 bases for V and 2 bases for J; bases not matched to a gene: 9. CDR1 is GTSNPN and CDR2 is SVGIG in the germline V gene (reference sequence). The CDR3 is 18 amino acids. Filled out from reference TRBV30 and TRBJ1-3, the complete variable domain reads SQTIHQWPATLVQPVGSPLSLECTVEGTSNPNLYWYRQAAGRGLQLLFYSVGIGQISSEVPQNLSASRPQDRQFILSSKKLLLSDSGFYLCAWSVPDRGHLAGNTIYFGEGSWLTVV.

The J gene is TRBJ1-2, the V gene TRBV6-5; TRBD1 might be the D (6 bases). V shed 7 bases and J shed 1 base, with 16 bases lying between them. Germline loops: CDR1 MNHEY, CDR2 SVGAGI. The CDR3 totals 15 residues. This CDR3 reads CASTWGRGFNYGYTF. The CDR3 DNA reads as TGTGCCAGCACTTGGGGGCGGGGGTTTAACTATGGCTACACCTTC.

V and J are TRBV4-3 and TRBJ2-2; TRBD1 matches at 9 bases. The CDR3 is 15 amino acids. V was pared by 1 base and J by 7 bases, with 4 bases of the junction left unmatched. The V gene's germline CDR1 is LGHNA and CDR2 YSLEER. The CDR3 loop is CASSQGGTGIGELFF. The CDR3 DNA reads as TGCGCCAGCAGCCAAGGCGGGACAGGGATCGGGGAGCTGTTTTTT.

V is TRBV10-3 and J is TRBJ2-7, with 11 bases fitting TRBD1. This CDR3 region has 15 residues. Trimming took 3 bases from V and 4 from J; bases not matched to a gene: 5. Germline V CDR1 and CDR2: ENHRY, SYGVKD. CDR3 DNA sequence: TGTGCCATCAGTGATTTGGGACAGGGGGTATACGAGCAGTACTTC. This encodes CAISDLGQGVYEQYF.

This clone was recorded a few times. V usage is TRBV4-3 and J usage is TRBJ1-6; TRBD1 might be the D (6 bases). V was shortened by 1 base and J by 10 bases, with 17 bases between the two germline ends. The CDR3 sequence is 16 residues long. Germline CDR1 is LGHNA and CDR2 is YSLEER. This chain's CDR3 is CASSQAFGGLSSPLHF. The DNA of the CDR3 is TGCGCCAGCAGCCAAGCCTTTGGGGGCCTAAGCTCACCCCTCCACTTT.

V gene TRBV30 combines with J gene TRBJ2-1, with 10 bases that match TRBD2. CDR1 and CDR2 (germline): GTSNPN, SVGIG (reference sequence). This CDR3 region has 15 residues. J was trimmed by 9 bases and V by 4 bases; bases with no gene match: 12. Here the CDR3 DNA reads TGTGCCTGGACCCACAGTAGCGGGAGGTATGGTGAGCAGTTCTTC. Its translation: CAWTHSSGRYGEQFF.

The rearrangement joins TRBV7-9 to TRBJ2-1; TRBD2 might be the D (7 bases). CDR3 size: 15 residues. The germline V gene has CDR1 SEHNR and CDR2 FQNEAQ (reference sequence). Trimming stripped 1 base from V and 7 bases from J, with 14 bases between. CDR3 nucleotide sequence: TGTGCCAGCAGCTTAGGGTCGGGGGGCTGGAATGAGCAGTTCTTC. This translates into CASSLGSGGWNEQFF. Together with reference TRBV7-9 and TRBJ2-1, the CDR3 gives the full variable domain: DTGVSQNPRHKITKRGQNVTFRCDPISEHNRLYWYRQTLGQGPEFLTYFQNEAQLEKSRLLSDRFSAERPKGSFSTLEIQRTEQGDSAMYLCASSLGSGGWNEQFFGPGTRLTVL.

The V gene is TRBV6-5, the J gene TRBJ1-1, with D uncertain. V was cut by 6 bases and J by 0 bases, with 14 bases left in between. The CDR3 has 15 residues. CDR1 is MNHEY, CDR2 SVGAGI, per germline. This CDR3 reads CASRVQQALNTEAFF. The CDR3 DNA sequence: TGTGCCAGCAGAGTCCAGCAGGCGTTGAACACTGAAGCTTTCTTT.

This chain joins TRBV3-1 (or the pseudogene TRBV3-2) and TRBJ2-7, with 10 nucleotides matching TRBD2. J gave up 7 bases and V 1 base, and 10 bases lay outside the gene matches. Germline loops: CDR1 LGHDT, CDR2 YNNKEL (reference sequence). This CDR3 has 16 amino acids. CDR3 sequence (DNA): TGTGCCAGCAGCCAAGTACAAGCGGGAGGGCCGCGAGAGCAGTACTTC. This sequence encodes CASSQVQAGGPREQYF.

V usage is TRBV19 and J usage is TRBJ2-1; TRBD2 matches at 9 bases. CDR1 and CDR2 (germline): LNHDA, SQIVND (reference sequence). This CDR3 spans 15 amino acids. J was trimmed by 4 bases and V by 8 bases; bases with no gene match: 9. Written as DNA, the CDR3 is TGTGCCAGTTCATATAGCGGGAGTGAATACAATGAGCAGTTCTTC. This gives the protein CASSYSGSEYNEQFF.

The CDR3 DNA reads TGTGCCAGCAGCAAAACAGGGAGAGATACGCAGTATTTT. Its protein is CASSKTGRDTQYF. The chain uses TRBV7-8 and TRBJ2-3, with D possibly matching TRBD1 (6 bases). Trimming took off 5 bases at V and 5 bases at J, with 11 bases between the two ends. The CDR3 length is 13 residues. Germline CDR1 reads SGHVS; CDR2 reads FQNEAQ.

Written as DNA, the CDR3 is TGTGCCAGCTCTACGTCCCTCGCCAGGGCTTTTGGAAACACCATATATTTT. This encodes CASSTSLARAFGNTIYF. The rearrangement joins TRBV27 to TRBJ1-3; weak D call: TRBD1 (5 bases). The CDR3 totals 17 residues. Looked up from germline, CDR1 is MNHEY and CDR2 is SMNVEV (reference sequence). Trimming took 8 bases from V and 3 from J, leaving 23 bases between them.

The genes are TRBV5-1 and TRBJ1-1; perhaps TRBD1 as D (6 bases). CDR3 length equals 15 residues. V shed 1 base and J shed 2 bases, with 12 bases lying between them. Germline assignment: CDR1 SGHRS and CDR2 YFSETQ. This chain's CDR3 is CASSLIRGSNTEAFF. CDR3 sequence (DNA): TGCGCCAGCAGCTTGATCAGGGGATCAAACACTGAAGCTTTCTTT. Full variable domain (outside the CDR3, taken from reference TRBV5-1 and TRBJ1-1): KAGVTQTPRYLIKTRGQQVTLSCSPISGHRSVSWYQQTPGQGLQFLFEYFSETQRNKGNFPGRFSGRQFSNSRSEMNVSTLELGDSALYLCASSLIRGSNTEAFFGQGTRLTVV.

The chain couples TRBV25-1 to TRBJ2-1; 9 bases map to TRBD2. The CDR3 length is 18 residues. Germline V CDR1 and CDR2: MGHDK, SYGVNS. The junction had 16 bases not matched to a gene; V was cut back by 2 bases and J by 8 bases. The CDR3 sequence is CASSEVLAGRGGIDEQFF. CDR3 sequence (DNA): TGTGCCAGCAGTGAAGTTCTAGCGGGGAGAGGGGGGATCGATGAGCAGTTCTTC.

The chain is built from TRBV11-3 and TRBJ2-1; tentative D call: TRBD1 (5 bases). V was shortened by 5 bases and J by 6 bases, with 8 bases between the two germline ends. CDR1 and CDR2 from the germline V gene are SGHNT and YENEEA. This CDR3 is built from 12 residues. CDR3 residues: CASSAQGNEQFF. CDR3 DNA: TGTGCCAGCAGCGCCCAGGGCAATGAGCAGTTCTTC.

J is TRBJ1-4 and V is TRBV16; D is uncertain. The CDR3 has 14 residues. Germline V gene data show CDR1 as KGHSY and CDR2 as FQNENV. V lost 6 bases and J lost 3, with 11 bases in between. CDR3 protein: CASSLQPSNEKLFF. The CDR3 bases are TGTGCCAGCAGTTTACAGCCGTCTAATGAAAAACTGTTTTTT. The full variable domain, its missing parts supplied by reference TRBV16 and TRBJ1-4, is GEEVAQTPKHLVRGEGQKAKLYCAPIKGHSYVFWYQQVLKNEFKFLISFQNENVFDETGMPKERFSAKCLPNSPCSLEIQATKLEDSAVYFCASSLQPSNEKLFFGSGTQLSVL.

The CDR3 spells CASSVDPNTDTQYF. The CDR3 DNA follows: TGTGCCAGCAGCGTAGATCCCAACACAGATACGCAGTATTTT. The rearrangement uses TRBV9 and TRBJ2-3; D uncertain. The CDR3 consists of 14 residues. Germline V gives CDR1 SGDLS, CDR2 YYNGEE. The V gene lost 0 bases and the J gene lost 2 bases, with 7 bases spanning the gap.